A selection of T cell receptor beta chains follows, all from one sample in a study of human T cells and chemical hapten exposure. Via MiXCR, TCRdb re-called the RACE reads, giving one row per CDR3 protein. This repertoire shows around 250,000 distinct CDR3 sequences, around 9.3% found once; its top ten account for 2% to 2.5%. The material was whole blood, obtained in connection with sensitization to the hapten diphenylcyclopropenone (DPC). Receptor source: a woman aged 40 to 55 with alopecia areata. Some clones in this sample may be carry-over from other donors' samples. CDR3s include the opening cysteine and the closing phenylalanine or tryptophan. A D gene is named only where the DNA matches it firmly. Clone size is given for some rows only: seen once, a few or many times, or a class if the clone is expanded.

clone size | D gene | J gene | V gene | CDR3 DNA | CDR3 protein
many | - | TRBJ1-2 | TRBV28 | TGTGCCAGCAGTTCCCGAACCTATGGCTACACCTTC | CASSSRTYGYTF
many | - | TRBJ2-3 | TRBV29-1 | TGCAGCGTTGAGCTCAGTGGCACAGATACGCAGTATTTT | CSVELSGTDTQYF
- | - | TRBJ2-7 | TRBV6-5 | TGTGCCAGCAAGCCCTATTTAGGTGCTACCTACGAGCAGTACTTC | CASKPYLGATYEQYF
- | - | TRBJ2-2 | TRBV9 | TGTGCCAGCAGCGGCAACCCGGGGCCCGGGGAGCTGTTTTTT | CASSGNPGPGELFF
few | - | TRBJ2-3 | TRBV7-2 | TGTGCCAGCAGCTTAGTCGGGCGGGGACCCACAGATACGCAGTATTTT | CASSLVGRGPTDTQYF
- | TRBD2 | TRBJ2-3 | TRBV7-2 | TGTGCCAGCAGCTCCTGGGGGGGGGAGCATGGAGATACGCAGTATTTT | CASSSWGGEHGDTQYF
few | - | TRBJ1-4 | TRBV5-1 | TGCGCCAGCAGCTTGGAGGCCGGGGATGAAAAACTGTTTTTT | CASSLEAGDEKLFF
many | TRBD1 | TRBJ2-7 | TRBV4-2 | TGTGCCAGCAGCCAAGCCACAGGGGGAGAAGCCTACGAGCAGTACTTC | CASSQATGGEAYEQYF
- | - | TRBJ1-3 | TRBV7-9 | TGTGCCAGCAGTGTTACAGAGTCTGGAAACACCATATATTTT | CASSVTESGNTIYF
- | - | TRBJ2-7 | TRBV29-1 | TGCAGCGTTGATCGCCTGGGCGGGGAGCAGTACTTC | CSVDRLGGEQYF
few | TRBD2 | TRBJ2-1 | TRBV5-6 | TGTGCCAGCAGGTCCGGGACTAGCGGGAGGGCCTACAATGAGCAGTTCTTC | CASRSGTSGRAYNEQFF
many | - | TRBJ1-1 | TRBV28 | TGTGCCAGCAAATATGGGGATGGGAACACTGAAGCTTTCTTT | CASKYGDGNTEAFF
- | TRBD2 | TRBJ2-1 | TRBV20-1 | TGCAGTGCCAGGACTAGCGGCAGCTACAATGAGCAGTTCTTC | CSARTSGSYNEQFF
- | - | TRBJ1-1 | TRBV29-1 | TGCAGCGTTAGTGGTGGAGGATTGAACACTGAAGCTTTCTTT | CSVSGGGLNTEAFF
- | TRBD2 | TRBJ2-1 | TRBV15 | TGTGCCACCAGCCTGACTAGCGGGAAGGTTAAGCAGTTCTTC | CATSLTSGKVKQFF
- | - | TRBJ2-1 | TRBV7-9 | TGTGCCAGCGTGGGGTCCCGCACTGAGCAGTTCTTC | CASVGSRTEQFF
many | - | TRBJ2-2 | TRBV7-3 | TGTGCCAGCAGCTCAGGACGGTTGGGCGGGGAGCTGTTTTTT | CASSSGRLGGELFF
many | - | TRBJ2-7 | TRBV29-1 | TGCAGCGTTGAAGATCAGAGGGACGAGCAGTACTTC | CSVEDQRDEQYF
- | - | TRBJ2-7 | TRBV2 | TGTGCCAGCAGAAGGGTTGGGGTAGAGCAGTACTTC | CASRRVGVEQYF
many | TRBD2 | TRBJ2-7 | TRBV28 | TGTGCCAGCAGTTCCGTTAGTAGCGGGGGTTACTCCGAGCAGTACTTC | CASSSVSSGGYSEQYF
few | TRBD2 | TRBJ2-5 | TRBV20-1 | TGCAGTGCTACCGGACTAGCGGGAGGACGGGCAGAGACCCAGTACTTC | CSATGLAGGRAETQYF
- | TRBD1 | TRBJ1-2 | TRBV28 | TGTGCCAGCAGGCCCCTGGGACAGGGGTTTTCCTATGGCTACACCTTC | CASRPLGQGFSYGYTF
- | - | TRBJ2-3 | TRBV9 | TGTGCCAGCAGCGTAGCCCCCCGGGGAACAGATACGCAGTATTTT | CASSVAPRGTDTQYF
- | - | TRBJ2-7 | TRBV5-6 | TGTGCCAGCAGCTGGGGGGACCCCTCCTACGAGCAGTACTTC | CASSWGDPSYEQYF
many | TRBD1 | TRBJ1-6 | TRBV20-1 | TGCAGTGCTAGGGGGACAGGGGGCTATAATTCACCCCTCCACTTT | CSARGTGGYNSPLHF
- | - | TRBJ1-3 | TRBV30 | TGTGCCTGGAGTGTACGCGCCACTGGAAACACCATATATTTT | CAWSVRATGNTIYF
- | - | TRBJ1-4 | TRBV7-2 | TGTGCCAGCAGCTTAGAGGGACTGTTGAATGAAAAACTGTTTTTT | CASSLEGLLNEKLFF
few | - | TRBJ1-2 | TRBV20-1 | TGCAGTGCTCTGGGCCTCTTAACTGGCTACACCTTC | CSALGLLTGYTF
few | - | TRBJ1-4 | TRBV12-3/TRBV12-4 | TGTGCCAGCAGTTTCTTTGCAACTAATGAAAAACTGTTTTTT | CASSFFATNEKLFF
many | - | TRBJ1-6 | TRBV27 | TGTGCCAGCAGTCTTTCGCGACCCATTCAACCCCTCCACTTT | CASSLSRPIQPLHF
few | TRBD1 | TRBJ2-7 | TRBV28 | TGTGCCAGCACCACCCTTGGCAGGGGGCGCTCCGACGAGCAGTACTTC | CASTTLGRGRSDEQYF
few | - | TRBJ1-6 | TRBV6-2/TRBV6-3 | TGTGCCAGCAGTTACGCCGGGGGTAATTCACCCCTCCACTTT | CASSYAGGNSPLHF
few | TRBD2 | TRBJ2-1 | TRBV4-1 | TGCGCCAGCAGCCAAAACCCTGGGACTAGCGGGCATGAGCAGTTCTTC | CASSQNPGTSGHEQFF
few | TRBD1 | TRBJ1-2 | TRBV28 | TGTGCCAGCAGTTTAAGCACGAGGGGGCGCAGTGGCTACACCTTC | CASSLSTRGRSGYTF
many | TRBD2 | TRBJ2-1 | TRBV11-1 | TGTGCCAGCAGCCGCGGGACTAGCGGGATCAATGAGCAGTTCTTC | CASSRGTSGINEQFF
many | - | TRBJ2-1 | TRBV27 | TGTGCCAGCAGACCCACTAGTTCCCATGAGCAGTTCTTC | CASRPTSSHEQFF
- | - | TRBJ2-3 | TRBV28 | TGTGCCAGCAGTTTTGCAGGTCGAGGAACAGATACGCAGTATTTT | CASSFAGRGTDTQYF
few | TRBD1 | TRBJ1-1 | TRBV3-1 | TGTGCCAGCAGCCCCCGGGACAGGGGGCCGGTAGGAGCTTTCTTT | CASSPRDRGPVGAFF